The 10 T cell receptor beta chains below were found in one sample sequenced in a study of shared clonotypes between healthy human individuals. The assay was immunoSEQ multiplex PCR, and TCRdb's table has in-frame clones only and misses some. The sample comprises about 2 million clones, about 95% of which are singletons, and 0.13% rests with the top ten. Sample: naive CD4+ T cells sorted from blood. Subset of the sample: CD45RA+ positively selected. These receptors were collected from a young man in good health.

The CDR3 region has the DNA TGTGCCAGCAAAAGACCGGGACTAGCCACTTCCAATGAGCAGTTCTTC. This translates into CASKRPGLATSNEQFF. The rearrangement joins TRBV27 to TRBJ2-1; TRBD2 agrees at 9 bases. V shed 7 bases, J shed 6 bases, and the junction held 13 bases outside the gene matches. This CDR3 is built from 16 residues. Germline CDR1 reads MNHEY; CDR2 reads SMNVEV (reference sequence).

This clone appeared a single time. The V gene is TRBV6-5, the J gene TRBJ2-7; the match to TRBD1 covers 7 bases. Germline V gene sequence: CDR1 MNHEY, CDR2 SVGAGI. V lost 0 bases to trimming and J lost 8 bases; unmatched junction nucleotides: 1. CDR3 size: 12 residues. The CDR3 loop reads CASSYSQGQQYF. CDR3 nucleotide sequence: TGTGCCAGCAGTTACTCACAGGGGCAGCAGTACTTC.

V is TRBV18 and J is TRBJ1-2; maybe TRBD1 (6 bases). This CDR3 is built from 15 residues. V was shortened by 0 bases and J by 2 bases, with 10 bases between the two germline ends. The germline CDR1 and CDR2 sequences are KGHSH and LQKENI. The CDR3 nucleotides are TGTGCCAGCTCACCACCCTGGACAGAGAACTATGGCTACACCTTC. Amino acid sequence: CASSPPWTENYGYTF.

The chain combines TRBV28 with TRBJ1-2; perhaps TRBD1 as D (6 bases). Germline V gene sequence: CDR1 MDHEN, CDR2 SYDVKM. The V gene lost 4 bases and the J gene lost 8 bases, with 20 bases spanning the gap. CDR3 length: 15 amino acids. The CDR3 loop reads CASSSGGQLFLGYTF. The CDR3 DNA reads TGTGCCAGCAGTTCTGGGGGCCAGCTCTTTCTCGGCTACACCTTC.

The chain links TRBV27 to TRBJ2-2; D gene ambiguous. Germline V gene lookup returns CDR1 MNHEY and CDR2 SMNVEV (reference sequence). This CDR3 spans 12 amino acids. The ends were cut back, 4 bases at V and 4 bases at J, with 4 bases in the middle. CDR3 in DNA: TGTGCCAGCAGTTACTTCACCGGGGAGCTGTTTTTT. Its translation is CASSYFTGELFF.

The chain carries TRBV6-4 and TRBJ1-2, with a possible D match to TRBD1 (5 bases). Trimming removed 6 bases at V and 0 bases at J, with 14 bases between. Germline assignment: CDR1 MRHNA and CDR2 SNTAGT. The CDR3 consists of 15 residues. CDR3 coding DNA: TGTGCCAGCAGGGATACGGGACTCTCTAACTATGGCTACACCTTC. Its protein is CASRDTGLSNYGYTF.

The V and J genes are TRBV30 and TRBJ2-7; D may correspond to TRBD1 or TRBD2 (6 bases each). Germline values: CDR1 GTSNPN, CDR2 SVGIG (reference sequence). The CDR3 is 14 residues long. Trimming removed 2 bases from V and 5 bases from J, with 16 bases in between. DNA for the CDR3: TGTGCCTGGAGTCGGGGGCCCGGGGAGGACGAGCAGTACTTC. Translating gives CAWSRGPGEDEQYF.

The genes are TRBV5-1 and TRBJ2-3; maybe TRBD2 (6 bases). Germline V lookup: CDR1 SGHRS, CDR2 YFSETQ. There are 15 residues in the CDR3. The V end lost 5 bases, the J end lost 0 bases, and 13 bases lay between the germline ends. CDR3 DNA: TGCGCCAGCAGTGTCACCGGGACTAGCACAGATACGCAGTATTTT. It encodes CASSVTGTSTDTQYF.

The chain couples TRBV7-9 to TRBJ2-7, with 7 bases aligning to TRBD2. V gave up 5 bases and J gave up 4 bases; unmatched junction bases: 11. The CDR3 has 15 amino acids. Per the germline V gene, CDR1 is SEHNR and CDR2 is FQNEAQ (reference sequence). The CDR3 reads CASSAPEGGEYEQYF. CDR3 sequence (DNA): TGTGCCAGCAGCGCCCCGGAGGGAGGGGAGTACGAGCAGTACTTC.

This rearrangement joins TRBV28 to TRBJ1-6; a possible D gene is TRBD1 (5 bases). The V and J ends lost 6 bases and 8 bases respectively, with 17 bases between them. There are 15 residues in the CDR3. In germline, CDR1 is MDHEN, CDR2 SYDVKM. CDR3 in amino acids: CASRTPGPVHSPLHF. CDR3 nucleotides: TGTGCCAGCAGGACACCGGGACCGGTGCATTCACCCCTCCACTTT.